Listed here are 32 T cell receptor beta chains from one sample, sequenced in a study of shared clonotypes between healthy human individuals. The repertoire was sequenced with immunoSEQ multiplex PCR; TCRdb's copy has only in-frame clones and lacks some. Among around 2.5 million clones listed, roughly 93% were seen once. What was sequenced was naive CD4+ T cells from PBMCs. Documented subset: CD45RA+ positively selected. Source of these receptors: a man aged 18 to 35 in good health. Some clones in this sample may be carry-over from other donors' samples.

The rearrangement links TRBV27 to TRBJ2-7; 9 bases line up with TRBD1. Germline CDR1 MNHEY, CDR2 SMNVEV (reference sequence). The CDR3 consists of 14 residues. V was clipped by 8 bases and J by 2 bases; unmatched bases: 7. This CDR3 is CASQDRGRTYEQYF. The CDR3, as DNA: TGTGCCAGCCAGGACAGGGGACGCACCTACGAGCAGTACTTC.

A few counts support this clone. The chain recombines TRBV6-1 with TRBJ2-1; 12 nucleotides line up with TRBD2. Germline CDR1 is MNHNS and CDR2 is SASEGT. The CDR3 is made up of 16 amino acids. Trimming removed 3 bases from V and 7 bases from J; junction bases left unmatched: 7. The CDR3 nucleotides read TGTGCCAGCAGTGAGAGGCTAGCGGGAGGGCAGAATGAGCAGTTCTTC. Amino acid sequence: CASSERLAGGQNEQFF.

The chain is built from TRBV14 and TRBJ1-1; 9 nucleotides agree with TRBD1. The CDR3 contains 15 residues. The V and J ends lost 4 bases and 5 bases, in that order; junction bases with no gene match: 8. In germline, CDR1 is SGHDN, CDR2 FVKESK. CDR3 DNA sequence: TGTGCCAGCAGCCCCTGGACAGGGGTGGCGACTGAAGCTTTCTTT. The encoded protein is CASSPWTGVATEAFF.

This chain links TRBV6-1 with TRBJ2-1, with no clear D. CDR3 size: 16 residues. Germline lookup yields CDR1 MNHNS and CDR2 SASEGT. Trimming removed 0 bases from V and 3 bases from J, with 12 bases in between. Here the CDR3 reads CASSEAPGYSYNEQFF. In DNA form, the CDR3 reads TGTGCCAGCAGTGAAGCGCCCGGATACAGCTACAATGAGCAGTTCTTC.

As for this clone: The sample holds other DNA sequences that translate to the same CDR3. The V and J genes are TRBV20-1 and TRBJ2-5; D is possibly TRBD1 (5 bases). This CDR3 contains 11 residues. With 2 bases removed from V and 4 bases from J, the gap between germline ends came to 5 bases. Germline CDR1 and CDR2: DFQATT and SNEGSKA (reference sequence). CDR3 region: CSARRGETQYF. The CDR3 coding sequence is TGCAGTGCTAGAAGGGGAGAGACCCAGTACTTC.

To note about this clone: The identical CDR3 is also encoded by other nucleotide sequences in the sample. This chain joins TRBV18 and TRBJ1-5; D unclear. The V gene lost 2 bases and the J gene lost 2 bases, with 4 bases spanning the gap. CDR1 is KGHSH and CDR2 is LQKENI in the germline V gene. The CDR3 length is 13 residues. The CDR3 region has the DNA TGTGCCAGCTCACCAGCTGGCAATCAGCCCCAGCATTTT. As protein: CASSPAGNQPQHF.

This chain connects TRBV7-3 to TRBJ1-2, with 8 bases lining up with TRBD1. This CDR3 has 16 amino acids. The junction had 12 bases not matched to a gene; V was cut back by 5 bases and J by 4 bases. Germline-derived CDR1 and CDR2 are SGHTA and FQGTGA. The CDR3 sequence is CASSPTVTGDRYGYTF. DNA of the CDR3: TGTGCCAGCAGCCCCACCGTGACAGGGGACCGCTATGGCTACACCTTC.

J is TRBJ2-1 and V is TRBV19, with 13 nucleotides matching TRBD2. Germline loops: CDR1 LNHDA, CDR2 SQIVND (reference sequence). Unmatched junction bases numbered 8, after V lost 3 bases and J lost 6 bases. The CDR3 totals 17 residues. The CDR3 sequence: CASSIGTSGMTVNEQFF. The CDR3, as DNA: TGTGCCAGTAGTATCGGGACTAGCGGGATGACAGTCAATGAGCAGTTCTTC.

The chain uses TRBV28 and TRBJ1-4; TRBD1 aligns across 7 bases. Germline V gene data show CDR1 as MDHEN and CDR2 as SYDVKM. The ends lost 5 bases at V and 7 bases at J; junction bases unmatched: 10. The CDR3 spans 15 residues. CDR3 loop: CASSPPDRAGEKLFF. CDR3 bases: TGTGCCAGCAGTCCTCCTGACAGGGCGGGTGAAAAACTGTTTTTT.

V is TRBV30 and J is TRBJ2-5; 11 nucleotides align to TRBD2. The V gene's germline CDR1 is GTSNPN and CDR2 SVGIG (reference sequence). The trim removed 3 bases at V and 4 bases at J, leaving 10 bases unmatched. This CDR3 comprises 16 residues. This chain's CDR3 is CAWSPGLAGGGETQYF. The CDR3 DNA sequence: TGTGCCTGGAGCCCCGGACTAGCGGGTGGCGGAGAGACCCAGTACTTC.

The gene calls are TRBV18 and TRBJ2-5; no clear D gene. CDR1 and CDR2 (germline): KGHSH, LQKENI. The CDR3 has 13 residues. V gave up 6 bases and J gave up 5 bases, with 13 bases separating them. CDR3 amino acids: CASSPPALETQYF. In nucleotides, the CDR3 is TGTGCCAGCTCCCCCCCCGCGCTGGAGACCCAGTACTTC.

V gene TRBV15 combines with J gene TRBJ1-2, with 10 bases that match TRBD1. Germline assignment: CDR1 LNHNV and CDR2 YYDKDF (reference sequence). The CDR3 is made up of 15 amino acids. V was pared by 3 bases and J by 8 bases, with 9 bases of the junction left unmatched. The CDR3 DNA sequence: TGTGCCACCAGCAGGGACGGACAGGGGGAAGCGGGCTACACCTTC. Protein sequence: CATSRDGQGEAGYTF.

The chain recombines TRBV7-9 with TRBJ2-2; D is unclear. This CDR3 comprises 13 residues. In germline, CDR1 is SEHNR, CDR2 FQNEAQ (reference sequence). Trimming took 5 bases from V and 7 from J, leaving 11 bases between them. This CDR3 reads CASSERTYGELFF. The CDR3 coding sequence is TGTGCCAGCAGCGAACGAACCTACGGGGAGCTGTTTTTT. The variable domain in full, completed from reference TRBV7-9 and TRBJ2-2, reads DTGVSQNPRHKITKRGQNVTFRCDPISEHNRLYWYRQTLGQGPEFLTYFQNEAQLEKSRLLSDRFSAERPKGSFSTLEIQRTEQGDSAMYLCASSERTYGELFFGEGSRLTVL.

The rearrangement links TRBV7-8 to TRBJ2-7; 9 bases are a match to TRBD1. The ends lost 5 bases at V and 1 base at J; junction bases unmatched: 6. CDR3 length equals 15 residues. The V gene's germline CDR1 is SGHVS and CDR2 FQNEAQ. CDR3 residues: CASSLTGTGSYEQYF. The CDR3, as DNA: TGTGCCAGCAGCCTGACCGGGACAGGGTCCTACGAGCAGTACTTC.

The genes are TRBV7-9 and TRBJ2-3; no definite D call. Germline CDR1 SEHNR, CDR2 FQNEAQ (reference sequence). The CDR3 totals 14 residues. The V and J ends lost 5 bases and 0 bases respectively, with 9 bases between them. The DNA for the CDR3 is TGTGCCAGCAGCCCCGCCACCAGCACAGATACGCAGTATTTT. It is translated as CASSPATSTDTQYF. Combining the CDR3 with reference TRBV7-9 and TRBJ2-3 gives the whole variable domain DTGVSQNPRHKITKRGQNVTFRCDPISEHNRLYWYRQTLGQGPEFLTYFQNEAQLEKSRLLSDRFSAERPKGSFSTLEIQRTEQGDSAMYLCASSPATSTDTQYFGPGTRLTVL.

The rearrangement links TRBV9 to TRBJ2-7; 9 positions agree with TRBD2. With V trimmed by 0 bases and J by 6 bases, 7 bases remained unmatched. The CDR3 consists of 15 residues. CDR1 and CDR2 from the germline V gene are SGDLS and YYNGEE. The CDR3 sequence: CASSVGVLAGLEQYF. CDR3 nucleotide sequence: TGTGCCAGCAGCGTAGGGGTTCTAGCGGGACTCGAGCAGTACTTC. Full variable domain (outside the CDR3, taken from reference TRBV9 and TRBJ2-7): DSGVTQTPKHLITATGQRVTLRCSPRSGDLSVYWYQQSLDQGLQFLIQYYNGEERAKGNILERFSAQQFPDLHSELNLSSLELGDSALYFCASSVGVLAGLEQYFGPGTRLTVT.

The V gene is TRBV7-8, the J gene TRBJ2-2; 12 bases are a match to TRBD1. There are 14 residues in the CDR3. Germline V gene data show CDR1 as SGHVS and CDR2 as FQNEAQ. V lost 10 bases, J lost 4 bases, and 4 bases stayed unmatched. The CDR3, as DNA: TGTGCCACCCGGGACAGGGGGCCCACCGGGGAGCTGTTTTTT. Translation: CATRDRGPTGELFF.

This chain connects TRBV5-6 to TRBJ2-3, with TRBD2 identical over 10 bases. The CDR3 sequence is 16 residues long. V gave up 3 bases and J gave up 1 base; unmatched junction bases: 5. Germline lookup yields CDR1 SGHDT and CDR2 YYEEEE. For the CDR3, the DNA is TGTGCCAGCAGCTGGGGAACTAGCGGGGGCACAGATACGCAGTATTTT. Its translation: CASSWGTSGGTDTQYF.

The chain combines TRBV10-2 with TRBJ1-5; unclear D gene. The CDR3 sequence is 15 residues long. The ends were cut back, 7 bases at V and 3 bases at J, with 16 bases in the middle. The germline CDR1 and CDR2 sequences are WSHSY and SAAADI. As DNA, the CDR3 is TGCGCCAGCACCGACGCAACGACAAACAATCAGCCCCAGCATTTT. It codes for CASTDATTNNQPQHF.

The CDR3 region has the DNA TGTGCCAGCAGACCAAGGGGGGGGACAGATACGCAGTATTTT. Translated, it gives CASRPRGGTDTQYF. This rearrangement joins TRBV28 to TRBJ2-3, with a tentative D call TRBD2 (7 bases). Trimming removed 6 bases from V and 3 bases from J, with 13 bases in between. This CDR3 contains 14 residues. Germline V lookup: CDR1 MDHEN, CDR2 SYDVKM.

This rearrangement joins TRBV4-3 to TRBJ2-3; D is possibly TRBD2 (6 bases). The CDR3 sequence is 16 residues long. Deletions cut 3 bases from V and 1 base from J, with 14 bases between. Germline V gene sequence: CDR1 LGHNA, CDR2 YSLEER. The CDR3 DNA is TGCGCCAGCAGCCAGGATCCGGGACTTCGCACAGATACGCAGTATTTT. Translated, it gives CASSQDPGLRTDTQYF.

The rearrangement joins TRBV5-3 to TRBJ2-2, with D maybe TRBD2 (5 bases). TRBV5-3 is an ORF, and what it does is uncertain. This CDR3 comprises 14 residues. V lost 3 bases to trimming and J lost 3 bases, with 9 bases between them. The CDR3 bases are TGTGCCAGAAGCTGTAGCGCACACACCGGGGAGCTGTTTTTT. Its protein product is CARSCSAHTGELFF.

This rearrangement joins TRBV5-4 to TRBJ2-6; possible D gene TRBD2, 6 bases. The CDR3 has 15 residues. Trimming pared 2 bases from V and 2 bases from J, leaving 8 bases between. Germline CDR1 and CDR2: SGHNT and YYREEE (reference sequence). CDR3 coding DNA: TGTGCCAGCAGCTTTGGGGGGACTGGGGCCAACGTCCTGACTTTC. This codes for CASSFGGTGANVLTF.

The CDR3, as DNA: TGCAGCGTTACTAGTGGTACAGGGGGCCATGGCTACACCTTC. Amino acid sequence: CSVTSGTGGHGYTF. The chain carries TRBV29-1 and TRBJ1-2, with 9 bases aligning to TRBD1. There are 14 residues in the CDR3. Germline V gene sequence: CDR1 SQVTM, CDR2 ANQGSEA. Unmatched junction bases numbered 10, after V lost 5 bases and J lost 6 bases.

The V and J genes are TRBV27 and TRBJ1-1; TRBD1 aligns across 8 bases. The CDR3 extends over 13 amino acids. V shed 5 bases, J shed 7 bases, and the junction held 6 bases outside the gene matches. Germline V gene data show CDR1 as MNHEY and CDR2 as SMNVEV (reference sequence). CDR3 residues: CASSPRQGFEAFF. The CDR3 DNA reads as TGTGCCAGCAGTCCGCGACAGGGGTTTGAAGCTTTCTTT.

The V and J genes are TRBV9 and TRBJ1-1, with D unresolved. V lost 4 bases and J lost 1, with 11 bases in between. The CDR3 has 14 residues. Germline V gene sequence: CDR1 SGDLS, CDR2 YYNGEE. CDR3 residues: CASSTRPGNTEAFF. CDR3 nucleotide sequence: TGTGCCAGCAGCACCCGACCCGGGAACACTGAAGCTTTCTTT.

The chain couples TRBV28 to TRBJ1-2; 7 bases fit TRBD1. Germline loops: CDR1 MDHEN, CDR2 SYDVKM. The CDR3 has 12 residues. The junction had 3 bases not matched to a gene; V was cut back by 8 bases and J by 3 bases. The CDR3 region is CASGDRDYGYTF. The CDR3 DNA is TGTGCCAGCGGAGACAGGGACTATGGCTACACCTTC.

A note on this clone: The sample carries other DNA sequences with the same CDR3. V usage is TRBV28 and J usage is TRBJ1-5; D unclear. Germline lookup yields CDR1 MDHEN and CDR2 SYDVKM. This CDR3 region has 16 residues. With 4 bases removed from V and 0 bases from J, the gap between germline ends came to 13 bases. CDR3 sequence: CASSSAGGYSNQPQHF. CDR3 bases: TGTGCCAGCAGTTCCGCTGGCGGGTATAGCAATCAGCCCCAGCATTTT.

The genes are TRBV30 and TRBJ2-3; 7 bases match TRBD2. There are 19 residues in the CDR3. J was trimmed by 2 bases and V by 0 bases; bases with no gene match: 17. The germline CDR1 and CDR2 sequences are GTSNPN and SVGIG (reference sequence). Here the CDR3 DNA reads TGTGCCTGGAGTGTAGAGTGGGGGGGAACCGAGGGGCTCACAGATACGCAGTATTTT. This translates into CAWSVEWGGTEGLTDTQYF.

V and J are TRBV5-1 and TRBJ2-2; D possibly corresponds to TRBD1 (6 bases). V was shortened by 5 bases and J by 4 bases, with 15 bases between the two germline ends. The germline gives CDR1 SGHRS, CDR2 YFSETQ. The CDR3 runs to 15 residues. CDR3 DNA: TGCGCCAGCAGGCCCGGGACACCCTCCACCGGGGAGCTGTTTTTT. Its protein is CASRPGTPSTGELFF.

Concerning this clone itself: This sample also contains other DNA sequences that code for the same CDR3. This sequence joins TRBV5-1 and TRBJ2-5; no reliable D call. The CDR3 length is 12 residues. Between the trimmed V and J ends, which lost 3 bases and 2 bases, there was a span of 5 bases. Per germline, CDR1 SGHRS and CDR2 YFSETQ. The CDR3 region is CASSSRQETQYF. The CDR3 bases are TGCGCCAGCAGCTCGCGGCAAGAGACCCAGTACTTC.

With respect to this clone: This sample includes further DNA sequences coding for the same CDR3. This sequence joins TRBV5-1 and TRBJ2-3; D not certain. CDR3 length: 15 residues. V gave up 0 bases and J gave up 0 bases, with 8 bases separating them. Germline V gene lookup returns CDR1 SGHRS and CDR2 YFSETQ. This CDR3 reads CASSLDGPSTDTQYF. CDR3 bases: TGCGCCAGCAGCTTGGACGGGCCGAGCACAGATACGCAGTATTTT.